This T cell receptor beta chain was recovered during a study of blood T cell repertoires in COVID-19. As for the study in general: Some COVID-19 samples were acute and others convalescent; all came from the United States, Italy and Spain.

The authors' processing: Using reference gene primer amplification, nucleated cell counts were estimated. Method: immunoSEQ multiplex PCR; TCRdb's copy keeps in-frame clones and lacks some. The D gene and trimming were derived from the DNA, and the V and J assignments and clone size from that table. Of about 250,000 clones in the sample, 83% were seen once. The participants were between roughly 18 and 100 years old and came from some 23 US areas. Up to 2 weeks before entering the study, exposed participants had met a COVID-19 case. CDR1 is SGHTA, CDR2 FQGNSA, per germline. The CDR3 covers 13 residues. Trimming took 7 bases from V and 11 from J, leaving 15 bases between them.

This receptor was taken from a woman in her thirties or forties who had been exposed to COVID-19. Input material: PBMCs or T cells enriched from blood (not recorded which). The chain couples TRBV7-2 to TRBJ2-6; weak D call: TRBD1 (6 bases). In nucleotides, the CDR3 is TGTGCCAGCACTATCGGACAGCTTGACGTCCTGACTTTC. Translation gives CASTIGQLDVLTF.